This T cell receptor (beta chain) derives from a study of a mutant IDH1 vaccine in newly diagnosed glioma. Time point specified: week 23, last vaccination. Topical imiquimod was applied with each vaccine dose, which held 300 ug of mutant IDH1 20-mer peptide. Libraries were prepared by immunoSEQ multiplex PCR; TCRdb keeps only in-frame clonotypes and omits some of them. The sample shows 60,000 or so clones, about 85% of them seen only once. About this clone itself: Its antigen remains unknown.

CDR3 length: 16 amino acids. Per germline, CDR1 SGHRS and CDR2 YFSETQ. The junction had 10 bases not matched to a gene; V was cut back by 4 bases and J by 5 bases. This TCR was recovered from a man aged 30 to 45 with glioma. The specimen comprised PBMCs, sampled from a glioma patient whose treatment included an IDH1 peptide vaccine. The chain has TRBV5-1 and TRBJ2-7, with TRBD1 identical over 12 bases. In DNA, the CDR3 is TGCGCCAGCAGCCTCCCCCCGGGACAGGGGGCGCACGAGCAGTACTTC. It codes for CASSLPPGQGAHEQYF. The full variable domain, its missing parts supplied by reference TRBV5-1 and TRBJ2-7, is KAGVTQTPRYLIKTRGQQVTLSCSPISGHRSVSWYQQTPGQGLQFLFEYFSETQRNKGNFPGRFSGRQFSNSRSEMNVSTLELGDSALYLCASSLPPGQGAHEQYFGPGTRLTVT.